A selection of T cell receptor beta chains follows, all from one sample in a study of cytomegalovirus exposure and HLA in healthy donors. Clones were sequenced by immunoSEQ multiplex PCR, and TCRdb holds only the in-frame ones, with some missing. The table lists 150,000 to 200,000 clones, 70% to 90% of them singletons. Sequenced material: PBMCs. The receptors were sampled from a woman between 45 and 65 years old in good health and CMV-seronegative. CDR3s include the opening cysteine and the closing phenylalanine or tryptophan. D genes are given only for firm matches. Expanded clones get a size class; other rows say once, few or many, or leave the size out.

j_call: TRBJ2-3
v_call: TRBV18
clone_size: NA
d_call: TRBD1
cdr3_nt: TGTGCCAGCTCACCCAGGGGGACAGATACGCAGTATTTT
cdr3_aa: CASSPRGTDTQYF

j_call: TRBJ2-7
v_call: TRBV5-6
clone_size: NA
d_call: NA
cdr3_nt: TGTGCCAGCAGCCCCCGAGCGAGTCGCGAGCAGTACTTC
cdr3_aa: CASSPRASREQYF

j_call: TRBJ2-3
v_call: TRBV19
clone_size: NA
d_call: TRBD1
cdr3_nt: TGTGCCAGTTCGGACAGGTTAGCAGATACGCAGTATTTT
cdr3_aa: CASSDRLADTQYF

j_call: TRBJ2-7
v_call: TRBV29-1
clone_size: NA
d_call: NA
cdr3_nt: TGCAGCGTTGGCAGGGGGGCCTCCTACGAGCAGTACTTC
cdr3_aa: CSVGRGASYEQYF

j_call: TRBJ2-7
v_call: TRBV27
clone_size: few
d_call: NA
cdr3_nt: TGTGCCAGCAGTTCAGGACAAAACTACGAGCAGTACTTC
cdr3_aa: CASSSGQNYEQYF

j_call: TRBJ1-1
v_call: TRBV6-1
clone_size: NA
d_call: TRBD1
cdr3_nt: TGTGCCAGCAGTGAGAACAGGGGGCGGACTGAAGCTTTCTTT
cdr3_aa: CASSENRGRTEAFF

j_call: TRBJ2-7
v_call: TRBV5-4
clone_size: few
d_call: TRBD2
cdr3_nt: TGTGCCAGCAGCTCACGGACTAGCCAGAGCTACGAGCAGTACTTC
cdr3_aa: CASSSRTSQSYEQYF

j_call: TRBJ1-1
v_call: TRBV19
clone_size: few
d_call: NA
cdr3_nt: TGTGCCAGTAGTATCACGAAAACGGTGAACACTGAAGCTTTCTTT
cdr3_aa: CASSITKTVNTEAFF

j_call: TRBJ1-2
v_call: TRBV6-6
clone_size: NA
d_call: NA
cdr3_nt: TGTGCCAGCAGAGTTCGGGCAGTCGGGGAAAATGGCTACACCTTC
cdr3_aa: CASRVRAVGENGYTF

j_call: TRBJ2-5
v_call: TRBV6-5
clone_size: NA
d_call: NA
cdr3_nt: TGTGCCAGCAGTTACTCGGTGGCCCCGCAAGAGACCCAGTACTTC
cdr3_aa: CASSYSVAPQETQYF

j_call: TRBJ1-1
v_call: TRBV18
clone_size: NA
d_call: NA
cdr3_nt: TGTGCCAGCTCACCACGAGGAGGCTCTACCACTGAAGCTTTCTTT
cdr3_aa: CASSPRGGSTTEAFF

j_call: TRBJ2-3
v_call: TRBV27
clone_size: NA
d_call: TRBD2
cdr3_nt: TGTGCCAGCAGTCCTAGGACTAGCGGGAGTTGGGATACGCAGTATTTT
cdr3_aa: CASSPRTSGSWDTQYF

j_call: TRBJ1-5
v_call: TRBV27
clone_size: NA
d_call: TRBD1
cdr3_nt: TGTGCCAGCAGGCCGACAGGGTTGTCCAATCAGCCCCAGCATTTT
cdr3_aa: CASRPTGLSNQPQHF

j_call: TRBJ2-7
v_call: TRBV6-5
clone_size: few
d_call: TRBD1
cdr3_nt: TGTGCCAGCAGGGGACTTGGACAGGGTACATACGAGCAGTACTTC
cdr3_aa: CASRGLGQGTYEQYF

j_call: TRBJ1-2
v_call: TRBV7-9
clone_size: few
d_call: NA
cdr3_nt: TGTGCCAGCAGCAGACCGGGTACCTATGGCTACACCTTC
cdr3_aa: CASSRPGTYGYTF

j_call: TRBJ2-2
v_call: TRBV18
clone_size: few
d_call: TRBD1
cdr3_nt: TGTGCCAGCTCCCGACGGACAGGGAACACCGGGGAGCTGTTTTTT
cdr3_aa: CASSRRTGNTGELFF

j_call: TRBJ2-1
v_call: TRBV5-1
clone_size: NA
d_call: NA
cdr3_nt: TGCGCCAGCAGCCCTCTTGGCACCCAGGCCGAGCAGTTCTTC
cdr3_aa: CASSPLGTQAEQFF